The rows below give T cell receptor beta chains drawn from one sample of a study of cytomegalovirus exposure and HLA in healthy donors. This table comes from immunoSEQ multiplex PCR, and its TCRdb copy is limited to in-frame clones, with some not included. Its clone listing holds some 150,000 clones. The sample was PBMCs. These receptor sequences come from a woman younger than 35 in good health and CMV-seropositive. Each CDR3 is given without its conserved first and last residue. D genes are given only for firm matches.

CDR3aa: ASSLAIGQTNTEAF
j_gene: TRBJ1-1
v_gene: TRBV5-1
d_gene: .

CDR3aa: ASSLVYTGSAHEQY
j_gene: TRBJ2-7
v_gene: TRBV11-2
d_gene: .

CDR3aa: ASRPTQAGTDTQY
j_gene: TRBJ2-3
v_gene: TRBV10-2
d_gene: .

CDR3aa: ASSLVTPGYEQY
j_gene: TRBJ2-7
v_gene: TRBV7-2
d_gene: .

CDR3aa: AWAWGGGRNTEAF
j_gene: TRBJ1-1
v_gene: TRBV30
d_gene: .

CDR3aa: ASSSGVYSNQPQH
j_gene: TRBJ1-5
v_gene: TRBV5-8
d_gene: .

CDR3aa: ASRRGQSSYEQY
j_gene: TRBJ2-7
v_gene: TRBV19
d_gene: .

CDR3aa: ASSQDPGNSYEQY
j_gene: TRBJ2-7
v_gene: TRBV4-3
d_gene: .

CDR3aa: ASRLSGQMNTEAF
j_gene: TRBJ1-1
v_gene: TRBV19
d_gene: TRBD1

CDR3aa: ASRALRRPGTDTQY
j_gene: TRBJ2-3
v_gene: TRBV10-1
d_gene: .

CDR3aa: ASKPDKSYNYGYT
j_gene: TRBJ1-2
v_gene: TRBV19
d_gene: .

CDR3aa: ASSEVGVGTRNEQF
j_gene: TRBJ2-1
v_gene: TRBV2
d_gene: TRBD2

CDR3aa: ASQGYNEQF
j_gene: TRBJ2-1
v_gene: TRBV2
d_gene: .

CDR3aa: ASSLGQGAIQPQH
j_gene: TRBJ1-5
v_gene: TRBV13
d_gene: TRBD1

CDR3aa: ASSPGTGSYGYT
j_gene: TRBJ1-2
v_gene: TRBV4-2
d_gene: TRBD1

CDR3aa: AWSVPGVNTEAF
j_gene: TRBJ1-1
v_gene: TRBV30
d_gene: .

CDR3aa: AISVDRGSEAF
j_gene: TRBJ1-1
v_gene: TRBV10-3
d_gene: TRBD1

CDR3aa: AWTPSVNTEAF
j_gene: TRBJ1-1
v_gene: TRBV30
d_gene: .

CDR3aa: ASSDYGQIGEQY
j_gene: TRBJ2-5
v_gene: TRBV19
d_gene: .

CDR3aa: ASSPTNGRFYNEQF
j_gene: TRBJ2-1
v_gene: TRBV11-3
d_gene: .

CDR3aa: ASSSWTSGRYEQY
j_gene: TRBJ2-7
v_gene: TRBV19
d_gene: TRBD2

CDR3aa: ASSFITGEAF
j_gene: TRBJ1-1
v_gene: TRBV5-6
d_gene: .

CDR3aa: ASSSTGTMGEQF
j_gene: TRBJ2-1
v_gene: TRBV2
d_gene: TRBD2

CDR3aa: ASSRGYNSPLH
j_gene: TRBJ1-6
v_gene: TRBV4-3
d_gene: .

CDR3aa: ASSVASESYEQY
j_gene: TRBJ2-7
v_gene: TRBV9
d_gene: .

CDR3aa: ASSTGSNGGYT
j_gene: TRBJ1-2
v_gene: TRBV18
d_gene: .

CDR3aa: ASSIGTGPNYEQY
j_gene: TRBJ2-7
v_gene: TRBV19
d_gene: TRBD1

CDR3aa: ASSEDGGRAFDEQY
j_gene: TRBJ2-7
v_gene: TRBV6-1
d_gene: TRBD2

CDR3aa: ASSLTGTNTEAF
j_gene: TRBJ1-1
v_gene: TRBV18
d_gene: .

CDR3aa: AISRQGADTEAF
j_gene: TRBJ1-1
v_gene: TRBV10-3
d_gene: TRBD1

CDR3aa: ASSSSRGGEKLF
j_gene: TRBJ1-4
v_gene: TRBV19
d_gene: .

CDR3aa: ASSEFPSGPPATQY
j_gene: TRBJ2-3
v_gene: TRBV6-1
d_gene: TRBD2

CDR3aa: ASSDSRQGVGRHEQY
j_gene: TRBJ2-7
v_gene: TRBV6-4
d_gene: TRBD1

CDR3aa: ASRLGYEQF
j_gene: TRBJ2-1
v_gene: TRBV27
d_gene: .

CDR3aa: AWGDRVQF
j_gene: TRBJ2-1
v_gene: TRBV30
d_gene: TRBD1

CDR3aa: ASSPPSGPFSGNTIY
j_gene: TRBJ1-3
v_gene: TRBV18
d_gene: .

CDR3aa: ASSLYGTPTDTQY
j_gene: TRBJ2-3
v_gene: TRBV11-3
d_gene: .